One sample yielded the 18 T cell receptor beta chains listed below, sequenced in a study of technical replicates of blood from a handful of donors. Sequencing used immunoSEQ multiplex PCR; TCRdb keeps in-frame clones, though not all of them. This table holds tens of thousands of clones, around 94% found once. Sequenced material: T cells isolated from PBMCs. These receptors came from a human donor in good health.

The genes are TRBV5-6 and TRBJ1-2; possible D gene TRBD1, 5 bases. The CDR3 is 13 amino acids. V was trimmed by 3 bases and J by 4 bases, leaving 10 bases between them. Germline CDR1 and CDR2: SGHDT and YYEEEE. CDR3 in amino acids: CASSSQGTYGYTF. In DNA form, the CDR3 reads TGTGCCAGCAGCTCGCAGGGCACCTATGGCTACACCTTC.

This chain joins TRBV6-5 and TRBJ1-6; 7 bases line up with TRBD1. Germline-derived CDR1 and CDR2 are MNHEY and SVGAGI. The CDR3 runs 14 residues. V gave up 6 bases and J gave up 12 bases; unmatched junction bases: 11. CDR3 DNA sequence: TGTGCCAGCAGAAATGGACAGGCCAGGGAACCCCTCCACTTT. Residues: CASRNGQAREPLHF.

The gene calls are TRBV27 and TRBJ2-1; weak D call: TRBD1 (6 bases). From germline, CDR1 is MNHEY and CDR2 SMNVEV (reference sequence). CDR3 length: 14 amino acids. Trimming took off 3 bases at V and 8 bases at J, with 14 bases between the two ends. Written as DNA, the CDR3 is TGTGCCAGCAGTTTTGGGGGCCTTCTCGATGAGCAGTTCTTC. The encoded protein is CASSFGGLLDEQFF.

The chain uses TRBV5-6 and TRBJ1-2, with D possibly TRBD1 on 5 matching bases. V was cut by 0 bases and J by 4 bases, with 10 bases left in between. This CDR3 contains 14 residues. Germline V lookup: CDR1 SGHDT, CDR2 YYEEEE. CDR3 sequence reads: CASSLEAGGYGYTF. The CDR3 DNA sequence: TGTGCCAGCAGCTTGGAGGCGGGGGGCTATGGCTACACCTTC.

This chain connects TRBV6-5 to TRBJ2-3; no reliable D call. The CDR3 is 14 residues long. Germline V gene sequence: CDR1 MNHEY, CDR2 SVGAGI. V lost 4 bases and J lost 2, with 10 bases in between. The CDR3 protein is CASSSTDLTDTQYF. The CDR3 nucleotides read TGTGCCAGCAGTTCGACTGACCTCACAGATACGCAGTATTTT.

The chain links TRBV6-1 to TRBJ2-2; TRBD1 is a possible D gene (6 bases). Germline CDR1 reads MNHNS; CDR2 reads SASEGT. Trimming took off 3 bases at V and 3 bases at J, with 14 bases between the two ends. The CDR3 spans 16 residues. The DNA of the CDR3 is TGTGCCAGCAGTGAGCTTAGGACAGAATACACCGGGGAGCTGTTTTTT. Its translation is CASSELRTEYTGELFF.

This clone has just a few counts. The J gene is TRBJ1-1, the V gene TRBV5-4; D not certain. Trimming stripped 4 bases from V and 0 bases from J, with 10 bases between. Germline assignment: CDR1 SGHNT and CDR2 YYREEE (reference sequence). This CDR3 is 14 amino acids long. The CDR3 DNA reads as TGTGCCAGCAGCCAGGATACCCTGAACACTGAAGCTTTCTTT. Its translation is CASSQDTLNTEAFF.

This sequence joins TRBV2 and TRBJ1-4; D ambiguous. This CDR3 spans 15 amino acids. Germline lookup yields CDR1 SNHLY and CDR2 FYNNEI. Trimming pared 2 bases from V and 4 bases from J, leaving 11 bases between. CDR3 nucleotides: TGTGCCAGCAGTGAATCGGTGGTCTATAATGAAAAACTGTTTTTT. It codes for CASSESVVYNEKLFF.

This rearrangement joins TRBV7-2 to TRBJ2-3; the D gene is possibly TRBD2 (6 bases). The ends were cut back, 0 bases at V and 9 bases at J, with 7 bases in the middle. The CDR3 is 12 residues long. Per the germline V gene, CDR1 is SGHTA and CDR2 is FQGNSA. The CDR3 loop is CASSLAAGTQYF. The CDR3 coding sequence is TGTGCCAGCAGCTTAGCGGCGGGGACGCAGTATTTT.

The CDR3 nucleotides read TGTGCCAGCAGTTTCTCCGGGTCTAGCACAGATACGCAGTATTTT. It codes for CASSFSGSSTDTQYF. The chain links TRBV27 to TRBJ2-3; D not certain. Per germline, CDR1 MNHEY and CDR2 SMNVEV (reference sequence). There are 15 residues in the CDR3. V lost 3 bases, J lost 0 bases, and 10 bases lay in between.

The chain employs TRBV4-3 and TRBJ2-1; 7 bases line up with TRBD2. Trimming took 1 base from V and 9 from J; bases not matched to a gene: 9. Germline CDR1 and CDR2: LGHNA and YSLEER. This CDR3 is built from 15 residues. CDR3 sequence (DNA): TGCGCCAGCAGCCAAGGTGAGGGAGGGATTGGTGAGCAGTTCTTC. Its protein product is CASSQGEGGIGEQFF.

The chain couples TRBV29-1 to TRBJ2-7; a weak D match, TRBD1 (6 bases). The CDR3 loop spans 14 amino acids. From germline, CDR1 is SQVTM and CDR2 ANQGSEA. Trimming removed 2 bases from V and 2 bases from J, with 13 bases in between. CDR3 nucleotides: TGCAGCGTTGAAACTTACGGGACAACCTACGAGCAGTACTTC. This translates into CSVETYGTTYEQYF.

This clone was recorded once. This chain uses TRBV28 with TRBJ1-2; D might be TRBD1 (6 bases). The CDR3 totals 14 residues. Deletions cut 3 bases from V and 4 bases from J, with 12 bases between. The germline V gene encodes CDR1 MDHEN and CDR2 SYDVKM. CDR3 residues: CASSFSGAVYGYTF. The CDR3 DNA reads as TGTGCCAGCAGTTTTTCAGGGGCCGTCTATGGCTACACCTTC.

This clone was seen only once. V and J are TRBV14 and TRBJ1-1; D is ambiguous. V lost 3 bases and J lost 8, with 10 bases in between. CDR1 is SGHDN, CDR2 FVKESK, per germline. The CDR3 extends over 12 amino acids. The DNA for the CDR3 is TGTGCCAGCAGCCATACTAGGAACGAAGCTTTCTTT. Its translation: CASSHTRNEAFF.

The chain recombines TRBV5-1 with TRBJ1-2; D perhaps matches TRBD1 (5 bases). V was pared by 0 bases and J by 0 bases, with 12 bases between. The CDR3 runs to 16 residues. Germline lookup yields CDR1 SGHRS and CDR2 YFSETQ. CDR3 in amino acids: CASSLDLSGSNYGYTF. Here the CDR3 DNA reads TGCGCCAGCAGCTTGGACCTTTCAGGGTCTAACTATGGCTACACCTTC.

This clone was found once. The V and J genes are TRBV10-3 and TRBJ2-3; 8 nucleotides match TRBD1. The V and J ends lost 7 bases and 6 bases, in that order; junction bases with no gene match: 6. The V gene's germline CDR1 is ENHRY and CDR2 SYGVKD. The CDR3 runs to 13 residues. The CDR3 reads CAITRTGLDTQYF. The CDR3, as DNA: TGTGCCATCACGCGGACAGGGTTGGATACGCAGTATTTT.

The CDR3 protein is CASSFTSGYTDTQYF. DNA of the CDR3: TGTGCCAGCAGCTTCACTAGCGGTTACACAGATACGCAGTATTTT. The chain links TRBV7-3 to TRBJ2-3, with TRBD2 identical over 8 bases. The CDR3 runs 15 residues. The junction had 4 bases not matched to a gene; V was cut back by 3 bases and J by 2 bases. The germline CDR1 and CDR2 sequences are SGHTA and FQGTGA.

The genes are TRBV28 and TRBJ2-7, with 10 bases aligning to TRBD2. The V segment lost 6 bases and the J segment 0 bases; nucleotides outside the gene matches: 11. The CDR3 contains 17 residues. Germline CDR1 and CDR2: MDHEN and SYDVKM. In DNA form, the CDR3 reads TGTGCCAGCAGACTCTTTCGGACTAGCGGAAGCTCCTACGAGCAGTACTTC. Encoded protein: CASRLFRTSGSSYEQYF.